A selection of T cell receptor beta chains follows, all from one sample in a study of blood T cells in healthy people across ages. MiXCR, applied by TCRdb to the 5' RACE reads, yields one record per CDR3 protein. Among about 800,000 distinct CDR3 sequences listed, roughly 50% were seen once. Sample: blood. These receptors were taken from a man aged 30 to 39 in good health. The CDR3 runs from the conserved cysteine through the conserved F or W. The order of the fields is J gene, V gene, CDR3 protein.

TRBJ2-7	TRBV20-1	CSASLSGNPYEQYF
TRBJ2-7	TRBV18	CASSPTRQGSSYEQYF
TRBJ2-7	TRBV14	CASSQGSGTLTYEQYF
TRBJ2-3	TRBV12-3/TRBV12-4	CASSHLRQGQYF
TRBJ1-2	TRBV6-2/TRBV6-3	CASSPQVHYGYTF
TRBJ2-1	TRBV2	CASRARRTSYNEQFF
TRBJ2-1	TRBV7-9	CASSLVQGTSYEQFF
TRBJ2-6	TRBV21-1	CASSKEVPGQSICSGANVLTF
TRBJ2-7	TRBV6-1	CASSRAVYEQYF
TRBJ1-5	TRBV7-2	CASSLQRAQPQHF
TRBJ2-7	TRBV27	CASSLGLAGSVEQYF
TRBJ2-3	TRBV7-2	CAQGPAGDADTQYF
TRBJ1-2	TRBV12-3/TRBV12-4	CASRSTGNVYGYTF